Shown below are 7 T cell receptor beta chains from a single sample sequenced in a study (dated by TCRdb to the mid-2010s). The method was RT-PCR. Sequencing relied on an Illumina MiSeq. Using fastp trimming at Q25 and MiXCR clonotype assembly, TCRdb reanalyzed the public sequencing data and kept in-frame beta chains. Each record represents a unique CDR3 protein, reported with the most common genes and DNA among its rows. In this sample the table shows about 700,000 distinct CDR3 sequences, 14% of which occur a single time. Clones ranked in the top ten supply 3.6% of the sample. The sample consisted of memory CD4+ T cells from blood. The receptors come from a female donor in good health, serving as a healthy control.

There are a few counts of this clonotype. The CDR3 loop is CASSVSQGSVSEQYF. The CDR3, as DNA: TGTGCCAGCAGTGTTAGCCAGGGTTCGGTTTCCGAGCAGTACTTC. The chain combines TRBV6-1 with TRBJ2-7, with D possibly TRBD1 on 5 matching bases. The germline V gene has CDR1 MNHNS and CDR2 SASEGT. V was clipped by 4 bases and J by 6 bases, with 19 bases between them. This CDR3 has 15 amino acids.

The table lists this clonotype with many counts. This chain connects TRBV29-1 to TRBJ2-1, with 9 nucleotides matching TRBD1. Unmatched junction bases numbered 3, after V lost 4 bases and J lost 5 bases. The CDR3 length is 13 residues. In germline, CDR1 is SQVTM, CDR2 ANQGSEA. CDR3 loop: CSVARDRDNEQFF. The CDR3 region has the DNA TGCAGCGTTGCGAGGGACAGGGACAATGAGCAGTTCTTC.

The genes are TRBV3-1 and TRBJ2-7; D is uncertain. V was clipped by 1 base and J by 1 base, with 8 bases between them. Germline CDR1 LGHDT, CDR2 YNNKEL (reference sequence). This CDR3 has 14 amino acids. For the CDR3, the DNA is TGTGCCAGCAGCCAAGTCTTACTATCCTACGAGCAGTACTTC. This translates into CASSQVLLSYEQYF.

This clonotype has a count of ten or more. The genes are TRBV29-1 and TRBJ2-2; D remains unclear. CDR3 length: 14 amino acids. The V end was cut by 1 base, the J end by 5 bases, with 11 bases between. Germline V gene data show CDR1 as SQVTM and CDR2 as ANQGSEA. The CDR3 reads CSVEGTRRTGELFF. The CDR3 nucleotides are TGCAGCGTTGAAGGAACCCGGCGGACCGGGGAGCTGTTTTTT.

For this clonotype: This may come from a read error, since a much larger clone is one base off. The chain uses TRBV20-1 and TRBJ2-1; D assignment may be TRBD1 or TRBD2 (6 bases each). CDR1 and CDR2 from the germline V gene are DFQATT and SNEGSKA (reference sequence). Trimming removed 3 bases from V and 3 bases from J, with 15 bases in between. The CDR3 covers 15 residues. The CDR3 DNA reads as TGCAGTGCTAGTCCCCTAGGGGGGTACTACAATGAGCAGTTCTTC. Amino acids: CSASPLGGYYNEQFF.

The chain employs TRBV15 and TRBJ1-1; no reliable D call. Germline loops: CDR1 LNHNV, CDR2 YYDKDF (reference sequence). This CDR3 spans 13 amino acids. The germline V and J ends were trimmed by 0 bases and 7 bases, with 9 bases remaining between them. The CDR3 loop is CATSRDPRNEAFF. Here the CDR3 DNA reads TGTGCCACCAGCAGAGATCCGCGTAATGAAGCTTTCTTT.

The gene calls are TRBV5-6 and TRBJ2-7; TRBD2 aligns across 7 bases. The V segment lost 2 bases and the J segment 2 bases; nucleotides outside the gene matches: 7. There are 15 residues in the CDR3. CDR1 is SGHDT, CDR2 YYEEEE, per germline. CDR3 sequence (DNA): TGTGCCAGCAGCTTCCTTGGCGGGACTACCTACGAGCAGTACTTC. It is translated as CASSFLGGTTYEQYF.